The 10 T cell receptor beta chains below all came from one sample that was sequenced in a study of blood T cell repertoires in COVID-19. Using immunoSEQ multiplex PCR, the repertoire was profiled, and TCRdb retains in-frame clones only, with some absent. Counted here are 110,000 to 150,000 clones, roughly 78% occurring once; the ten biggest clones make up approximately 6%. Sequenced sample: PBMCs or T cells enriched from blood (not recorded which). The receptor set was obtained from a woman aged 50 to 60 who had recovered from COVID-19.

The chain's CDR3 is CASSHGGGNYGYTF. The CDR3 DNA reads TGTGCCAGCAGCCACGGAGGTGGAAACTATGGCTACACCTTC. The chain uses TRBV7-3 and TRBJ1-2, with D uncertain. The CDR3 length is 14 residues. Germline CDR1 is SGHTA and CDR2 is FQGTGA. The V and J ends lost 5 bases and 2 bases respectively, with 12 bases between them.

The chain is built from TRBV11-2 and TRBJ2-5, with 7 bases lining up with TRBD2. This CDR3 is built from 11 residues. Germline V lookup: CDR1 SGHAT, CDR2 FQNNGV. V was pared by 7 bases and J by 5 bases, with 1 base of the junction left unmatched. This chain's CDR3 is CASMGGETQYF. In DNA form, the CDR3 reads TGTGCCAGCATGGGGGGGGAGACCCAGTACTTC.

This clone has more than one count but fewer than ten. V is TRBV2 and J is TRBJ1-6; 8 nucleotides align to TRBD1. With 1 base clipped from V and 4 bases from J, the junction kept 3 bases outside the gene matches. The V gene's germline CDR1 is SNHLY and CDR2 FYNNEI. This CDR3 has 16 amino acids. CDR3 amino acids: CASSEEQGGYNSPLHF. CDR3 DNA sequence: TGTGCCAGCAGTGAAGAACAGGGGGGGTATAATTCACCCCTCCACTTT.

The CDR3 region is CATSPAGGETQYF. The DNA of the CDR3 is TGTGCCACCTCACCGGCGGGGGGGGAGACCCAGTACTTC. The chain couples TRBV5-5 to TRBJ2-5; 9 bases match TRBD2. J gave up 5 bases and V 9 bases, and 8 bases lay outside the gene matches. The CDR3 spans 13 residues. CDR1 and CDR2 from the germline V gene are SGHKS and YYEKEE (reference sequence).

The J gene is TRBJ1-6, the V gene TRBV9; unclear D gene. The V gene lost 4 bases and the J gene lost 7 bases, with 6 bases spanning the gap. The germline V gene encodes CDR1 SGDLS and CDR2 YYNGEE. The CDR3 spans 12 residues. CDR3 sequence reads: CASSSRNSPLHF. CDR3 nucleotides: TGTGCCAGCAGCTCCAGAAATTCACCCCTCCACTTT.

This chain links TRBV7-9 with TRBJ1-2; tentatively, D is TRBD1 (6 bases). Trimming pared 3 bases from V and 5 bases from J, leaving 13 bases between. Germline V gives CDR1 SEHNR, CDR2 FQNEAQ (reference sequence). This CDR3 has 14 amino acids. The DNA of the CDR3 is TGTGCCAGCAGCTTGGGCAGGGGAGCATATGGCTACACCTTC. Its translation is CASSLGRGAYGYTF.

The CDR3, as DNA: TGTGCCAGCAGTTCAGGGACAGGGGGAATGGGGGCAACTAATGAAAAACTGTTTTTT. As protein: CASSSGTGGMGATNEKLFF. The chain uses TRBV28 and TRBJ1-4, with 11 bases lining up with TRBD1. CDR1 and CDR2 from the germline V gene are MDHEN and SYDVKM. Germline trimming cut 4 bases from V and 0 bases from J; bases unmatched to any gene: 10. There are 19 residues in the CDR3.

This sequence joins TRBV28 and TRBJ1-1, with D possibly being TRBD1 (6 bases). The CDR3 is made up of 15 amino acids. The ends were cut back, 4 bases at V and 4 bases at J, with 16 bases in the middle. In germline, CDR1 is MDHEN, CDR2 SYDVKM. The CDR3 sequence is CASSSLEGGVTEAFF. The CDR3 DNA is TGTGCCAGCAGTTCCCTTGAAGGGGGAGTCACTGAAGCTTTCTTT.

The V gene is TRBV2, the J gene TRBJ2-1; 14 bases are a match to TRBD2. Germline V gene data show CDR1 as SNHLY and CDR2 as FYNNEI. This CDR3 contains 16 residues. V was clipped by 5 bases and J by 9 bases; unmatched bases: 9. CDR3 DNA sequence: TGTGCCAGCAGTAATCCGACTAGCGGGGGGGCCGGTGAGCAGTTCTTC. Residues: CASSNPTSGGAGEQFF.

This sequence joins TRBV29-1 and TRBJ1-4; 9 nucleotides match TRBD1. CDR1 is SQVTM, CDR2 ANQGSEA, per germline. The CDR3 has 13 amino acids. Germline trimming cut 7 bases from V and 8 bases from J; bases unmatched to any gene: 8. This chain's CDR3 is CSAQTGGLEKLFF. As DNA, the CDR3 is TGCAGCGCCCAGACAGGGGGGCTGGAAAAACTGTTTTTT.